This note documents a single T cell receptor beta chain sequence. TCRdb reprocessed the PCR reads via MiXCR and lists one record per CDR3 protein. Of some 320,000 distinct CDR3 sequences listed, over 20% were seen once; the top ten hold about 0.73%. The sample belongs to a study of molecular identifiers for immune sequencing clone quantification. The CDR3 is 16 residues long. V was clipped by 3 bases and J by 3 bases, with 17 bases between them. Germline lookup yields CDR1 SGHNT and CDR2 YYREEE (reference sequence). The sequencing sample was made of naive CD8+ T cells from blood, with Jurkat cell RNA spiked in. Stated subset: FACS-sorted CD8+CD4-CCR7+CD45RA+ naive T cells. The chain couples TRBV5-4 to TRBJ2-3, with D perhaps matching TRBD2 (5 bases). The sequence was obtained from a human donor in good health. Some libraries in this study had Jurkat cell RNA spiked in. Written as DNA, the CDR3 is TGTGCCAGCAGCTACATGGGGAGCCTTTGGACAGATACGCAGTATTTT. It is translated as CASSYMGSLWTDTQYF.